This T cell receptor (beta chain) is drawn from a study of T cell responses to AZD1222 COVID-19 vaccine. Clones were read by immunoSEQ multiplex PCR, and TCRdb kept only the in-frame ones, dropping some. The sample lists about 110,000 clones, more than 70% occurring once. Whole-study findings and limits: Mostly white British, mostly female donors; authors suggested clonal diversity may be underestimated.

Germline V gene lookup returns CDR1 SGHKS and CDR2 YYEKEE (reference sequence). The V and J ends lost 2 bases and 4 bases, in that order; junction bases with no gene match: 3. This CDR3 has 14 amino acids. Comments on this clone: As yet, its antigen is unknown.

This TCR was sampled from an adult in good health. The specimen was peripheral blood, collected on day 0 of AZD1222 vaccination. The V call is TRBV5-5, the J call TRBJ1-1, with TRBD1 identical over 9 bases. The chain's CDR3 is CASSFTGGSTEAFF. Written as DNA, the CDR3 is TGTGCCAGCAGCTTTACAGGGGGCAGCACTGAAGCTTTCTTT.